The 13 T cell receptor beta chains below were found in one sample sequenced in a study of HIV-infected patients and healthy controls. cDNA was made from roughly 470 ng RNA using alpha and beta constant primers. Alpha and beta chain libraries were made separately by chain-specific third strand synthesis with multiplexing indices. TCRdb re-analysed the 5' RACE reads in MiXCR, keeping a single row per CDR3 protein. The sample holds around 7,400 distinct CDR3 sequences, around 10% seen once. No cell fractionation was done, so the repertoire covers all unsorted peripheral blood T cells. The specimen was blood, collected before antiretroviral therapy. These receptor sequences come from an adult with HIV infection.

In this sample, this clonotype is medium-sized. The V call is TRBV7-2, the J call TRBJ2-7; a weak D match, TRBD1 (6 bases). Germline V gives CDR1 SGHTA, CDR2 FQGNSA. V was shortened by 8 bases and J by 4 bases, with 9 bases between the two germline ends. The CDR3 spans 11 residues. The CDR3 bases are TGTGCCAGCGGCAGGGGTTACGAGCAGTACTTC. Translated: CASGRGYEQYF.

This clonotype is medium-sized in the sample. The chain employs TRBV28 and TRBJ1-5; D is unresolved. V was shortened by 7 bases and J by 5 bases, with 18 bases between the two germline ends. The germline CDR1 and CDR2 sequences are MDHEN and SYDVKM. This CDR3 region has 15 residues. In DNA form, the CDR3 reads TGTGCCAGCAACGCCGGCGGGTCAACTTATCAGCCCCAGCATTTT. Its translation is CASNAGGSTYQPQHF.

This clonotype was counted between two and nine times. V usage is TRBV6-5 and J usage is TRBJ2-3, with 7 bases matching TRBD1. The CDR3 runs 16 residues. V shed 0 bases, J shed 3 bases, and the junction held 6 bases outside the gene matches. Germline V lookup: CDR1 MNHEY, CDR2 SVGAGI. The CDR3 DNA reads TGTGCCAGCAGTTACTCGGGGCAGGGGGTGACAGATACGCAGTATTTT. Its translation: CASSYSGQGVTDTQYF.

This clonotype was observed many times. The V call is TRBV20-1, the J call TRBJ2-1; 9 bases are a match to TRBD2. The trim removed 6 bases at V and 5 bases at J, leaving 8 bases unmatched. CDR3 size: 14 residues. Germline V gene sequence: CDR1 DFQATT, CDR2 SNEGSKA (reference sequence). The CDR3 here is CSAPSGNRHNEQFF. CDR3 coding DNA: TGCAGTGCCCCTAGCGGGAACAGACACAATGAGCAGTTCTTC.

Many counts were recorded for this clonotype. V is TRBV28 and J is TRBJ2-4, with D unresolved. The germline V and J ends were trimmed by 5 bases and 1 base, with 12 bases remaining between them. The CDR3 covers 15 residues. Per the germline V gene, CDR1 is MDHEN and CDR2 is SYDVKM. CDR3 in amino acids: CASSPPLGAKNIQYF. Written as DNA, the CDR3 is TGTGCCAGCAGTCCCCCGTTGGGGGCCAAAAACATTCAGTACTTC.

This clonotype has only a few counts. V and J are TRBV6-1 and TRBJ2-1; 14 bases line up with TRBD2. Trimming took 10 bases from V and 8 from J; bases not matched to a gene: 13. Germline assignment: CDR1 MNHNS and CDR2 SASEGT. The CDR3 contains 16 residues. CDR3 coding DNA: TGTGCCACCCAGGAAAATCCGGGACTAGCGGGAGATGAGCAGTTCTTC. Protein product: CATQENPGLAGDEQFF.

This chain joins TRBV20-1 and TRBJ2-3, with D hard to call. This CDR3 is built from 12 residues. With 4 bases removed from V and 1 base from J, the gap between germline ends came to 6 bases. CDR1 is DFQATT, CDR2 SNEGSKA, per germline (reference sequence). CDR3 amino acids: CSATAGTDTQYF. CDR3 nucleotide sequence: TGCAGTGCTACCGCTGGCACAGATACGCAGTATTTT.

Sample share makes this clonotype medium-sized. The chain recombines TRBV27 with TRBJ2-7; 9 nucleotides agree with TRBD1. The V segment lost 5 bases and the J segment 7 bases; nucleotides outside the gene matches: 6. This CDR3 spans 13 amino acids. The germline V gene has CDR1 MNHEY and CDR2 SMNVEV (reference sequence). The CDR3 region is CASSVGQGWEQYF. CDR3 coding DNA: TGTGCCAGCAGTGTGGGACAGGGATGGGAGCAGTACTTC.

This clonotype is termed medium-sized. The CDR3 coding sequence is TGTGTGCTTCGGAGCTCCTACAATGAGCAGTTCTTC. Amino acids: CVLRSSYNEQFF. The chain couples TRBV28 to TRBJ2-1, with D unresolved. CDR3 size: 12 residues. Germline V gene sequence: CDR1 MDHEN, CDR2 SYDVKM.

Judged by abundance, this clonotype is medium-sized. One end of the junction is discordant with germline, which a read error may explain. This chain uses TRBV7-7 with TRBJ2-5, with 7 bases fitting TRBD1. Germline V CDR1 and CDR2: SSHAT, FNYEAQ (reference sequence). This CDR3 is 14 amino acids long. For the CDR3, the DNA is TGTGCTAGCAGCCCCATCGACAGGGTGGAGACCCAGTACTTC. This gives the protein CASSPIDRVETQYF.

This clonotype counts as medium-sized. The chain recombines TRBV12-3 or TRBV12-4 with TRBJ2-3, with D possibly being TRBD2 (6 bases). The CDR3 contains 14 residues. V gave up 5 bases and J gave up 7 bases, with 16 bases separating them. CDR3 in DNA: TGTGCCAGCAGTCCCGTGGGCGGAGGGTATACGCAGTATTTT. It translates to CASSPVGGGYTQYF.

This clonotype has at least ten counts. The rearrangement uses TRBV27 and TRBJ1-4, with D perhaps matching TRBD1 (5 bases). V lost 4 bases to trimming and J lost 5 bases, with 14 bases between them. Germline V gene sequence: CDR1 MNHEY, CDR2 SMNVEV (reference sequence). The length of the CDR3 is 15 residues. CDR3 protein: CASSSPGGLNEKLFF. The DNA for the CDR3 is TGTGCCAGCAGTTCCCCGGGGGGACTGAATGAAAAACTGTTTTTT.

In its sample, this clonotype was seen many times. The CDR3 sequence is CASSLASGGYNEQFF. The CDR3 DNA reads TGTGCCAGCAGCTTGGCTAGCGGGGGTTACAATGAGCAGTTCTTC. This chain joins TRBV7-9 and TRBJ2-1; 10 bases map to TRBD2. CDR3 size: 15 residues. From germline, CDR1 is SEHNR and CDR2 FQNEAQ (reference sequence). The junction had 3 bases not matched to a gene; V was cut back by 3 bases and J by 4 bases.